These 10 T cell receptor beta chains came from one sample sequenced in a study of blood T cell repertoires in COVID-19. Here immunoSEQ multiplex PCR was the method, and the copy in TCRdb shows in-frame clones only, minus some. The sample contains tens of thousands of clones, 85% of which appear only once. Source material: peripheral blood. The receptor set was obtained from a man older than 75 with acute or convalescent COVID-19.

The rearrangement links TRBV16 to TRBJ1-5; D is uncertain. CDR1 and CDR2 from the germline V gene are KGHSY and FQNENV. The CDR3 consists of 14 residues. Trimming stripped 2 bases from V and 6 bases from J, with 11 bases between. The DNA of the CDR3 is TGTGCCAGCAGCCAAGGTGTTACTAGTCAGCCCCAGCATTTT. Amino acid sequence: CASSQGVTSQPQHF.

V and J are TRBV6-5 and TRBJ2-5, with a tentative D call TRBD2 (6 bases). The CDR3 has 14 residues. CDR1 MNHEY and CDR2 SVGAGI come from the germline V gene. V gave up 2 bases and J gave up 5 bases, with 12 bases separating them. In DNA, the CDR3 is TGTGCCAGCAGTTACGGCGGGACGACTGAGACCCAGTACTTC. Translation: CASSYGGTTETQYF.

The CDR3 sequence is CASSMTEFNEKLFF. CDR3 in DNA: TGTGCCAGTAGTATGACAGAATTTAATGAAAAACTGTTTTTT. The rearrangement links TRBV19 to TRBJ1-4; a weak D match, TRBD1 (5 bases). CDR1 and CDR2 (germline): LNHDA, SQIVND (reference sequence). The V and J ends lost 3 bases and 4 bases respectively, with 9 bases between them. The CDR3 is 14 residues long.

This clone was observed once. This rearrangement joins TRBV28 to TRBJ1-5, with 7 bases lining up with TRBD1. Trimming took 8 bases from V and 5 from J; bases not matched to a gene: 9. Germline-derived CDR1 and CDR2 are MDHEN and SYDVKM. The CDR3 is 14 amino acids. The CDR3 DNA reads TGTGCCAGCGGCCGAACAGGGGTGCATCAGCCCCAGCATTTT. The encoded protein is CASGRTGVHQPQHF.

As to this clone: This sample also contains other DNA sequences that code for the same CDR3. The V call is TRBV19, the J call TRBJ1-5, with TRBD1 as a possible D gene (6 bases). Germline CDR1 and CDR2: LNHDA and SQIVND (reference sequence). Trimming removed 6 bases from V and 2 bases from J, with 11 bases in between. CDR3 length equals 14 residues. The CDR3 DNA sequence: TGTGCCAGTAGCACGACAGGTCGCAATCAGCCCCAGCATTTT. Its translation is CASSTTGRNQPQHF. Full variable domain (missing parts from reference TRBV19 and TRBJ1-5): DGGITQSPKYLFRKEGQNVTLSCEQNLNHDAMYWYRQDPGQGLRLIYYSQIVNDFQKGDIAEGYSVSREKKESFPLTVTSAQKNPTAFYLCASSTTGRNQPQHFGDGTRLSIL.

The chain carries TRBV28 and TRBJ1-2; TRBD1 might be the D (5 bases). The V end lost 3 bases, the J end lost 7 bases, and 9 bases lay between the germline ends. Germline V gene sequence: CDR1 MDHEN, CDR2 SYDVKM. This CDR3 contains 12 residues. CDR3 sequence (DNA): TGTGCCAGCAGTTTTGGGGGGTTTGGCTACACCTTC. As protein: CASSFGGFGYTF.

The chain is built from TRBV6-1 and TRBJ2-3; tentatively, D is TRBD2 (5 bases). Germline loops: CDR1 MNHNS, CDR2 SASEGT. V lost 1 base to trimming and J lost 2 bases, with 7 bases between them. The CDR3 covers 14 residues. The CDR3 coding sequence is TGTGCCAGCAGTGAAGGAGGGAACACAGATACGCAGTATTTT. This sequence encodes CASSEGGNTDTQYF.

The V and J genes are TRBV28 and TRBJ1-2; 8 bases are a match to TRBD1. The CDR3 covers 14 residues. Germline V gene data show CDR1 as MDHEN and CDR2 as SYDVKM. The junction had 5 bases not matched to a gene; V was cut back by 6 bases and J by 2 bases. CDR3: CASRGQGRNYGYTF. The CDR3 DNA reads TGTGCCAGCAGAGGACAGGGCAGAAACTATGGCTACACCTTC.

This clone was seen once. This chain links TRBV15 with TRBJ2-3, with 7 bases matching TRBD2. There are 16 residues in the CDR3. The trim removed 3 bases at V and 6 bases at J, leaving 12 bases unmatched. Germline V gene data show CDR1 as LNHNV and CDR2 as YYDKDF (reference sequence). The CDR3 nucleotides read TGTGCCACCAGCAGTCCCAAGGCGGGAGTAGGTGATACGCAGTATTTT. Its translation: CATSSPKAGVGDTQYF.

The rearrangement joins TRBV5-6 to TRBJ1-2, with 8 bases matching TRBD1. Germline lookup yields CDR1 SGHDT and CDR2 YYEEEE. CDR3 length: 16 amino acids. J was trimmed by 6 bases and V by 4 bases; bases with no gene match: 14. This chain's CDR3 is CASSRRTGPGRHGYTF. CDR3 nucleotides: TGTGCCAGCAGCCGAAGGACAGGGCCCGGGAGACATGGCTACACCTTC. Full variable domain (rest looked up from reference TRBV5-6 and TRBJ1-2): DAGVTQSPTHLIKTRGQQVTLRCSPKSGHDTVSWYQQALGQGPQFIFQYYEEEERQRGNFPDRFSGHQFPNYSSELNVNALLLGDSALYLCASSRRTGPGRHGYTFGSGTRLTVV.